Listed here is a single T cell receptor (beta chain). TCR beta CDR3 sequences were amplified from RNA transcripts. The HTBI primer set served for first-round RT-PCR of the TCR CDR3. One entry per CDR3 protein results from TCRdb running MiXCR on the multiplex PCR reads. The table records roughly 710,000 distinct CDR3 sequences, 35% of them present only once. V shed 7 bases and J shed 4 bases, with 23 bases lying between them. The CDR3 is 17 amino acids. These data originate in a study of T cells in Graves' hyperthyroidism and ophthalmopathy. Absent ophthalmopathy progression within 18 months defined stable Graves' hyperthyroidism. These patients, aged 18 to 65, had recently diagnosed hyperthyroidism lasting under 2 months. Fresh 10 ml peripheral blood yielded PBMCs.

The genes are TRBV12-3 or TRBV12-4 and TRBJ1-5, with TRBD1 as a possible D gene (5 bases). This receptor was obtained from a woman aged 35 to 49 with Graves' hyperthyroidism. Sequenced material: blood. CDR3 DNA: TGTGCCAGCACTTTGGGGGGGGGGTCAGAAGGAAATCAGCCCCAGCATTTT. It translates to CASTLGGGSEGNQPQHF.